The clone carrying this TCR beta chain was found a few times. Its antigen is not identified. The sample is drawn from a study of beta chain features in type 1 diabetes. Study-wide results and limits: Researchers report that Type 1 diabetes patients had moderately but significantly shorter TCRB CDR3s across all four CD4+ subsets.

The authors reverse transcribed all of the isolated RNA, so sequencing captured expressed TCRB transcripts. Sequencing used immunoSEQ multiplex PCR; TCRdb keeps in-frame clones, though not all of them. The sample gives around 150,000 clones, 6.5% to 10% of which show up once; around 0.5% is in the top ten. CDR3 size: 15 residues. Germline V lookup: CDR1 SGHRS, CDR2 YFSETQ. The V gene lost 4 bases and the J gene lost 12 bases, with 22 bases spanning the gap. This receptor was obtained from a woman aged 18-30 years with type 1 diabetes. Sequenced input: central memory CD4+ T cells from blood. The chain couples TRBV5-1 to TRBJ1-4; possible D gene TRBD1, 6 bases. This CDR3 reads CASSPTGGDMAQLFF. The CDR3 bases are TGCGCCAGCAGCCCAACGGGGGGCGACATGGCCCAACTGTTTTTT.